The TCR beta chain under discussion was sequenced for a study of CXCR3-negative and CXCR3-positive naive CD8 T cells. Concerning this clonotype: No antigen is known for it.

This CDR3 comprises 17 residues. Germline V gene data show CDR1 as GTSNPN and CDR2 as SVGIG (reference sequence). Study observations and caveats: Researchers report that CXCR3-positive naive cells carry more hydrophobic TRB CDR3s than CXCR3-negative naive cells.

The authors prepared UMI-labeled TRB cDNA libraries by 5' RACE. For each CDR3 protein, TCRdb gives one entry from its re-call of the 5' RACE reads, without DNA. This table lists some 110,000 distinct CDR3 sequences. The chain recombines TRBV30 with TRBJ2-2; TCRdb's assignment of TRBD2 cannot be checked, as there is no DNA. The sequence was obtained from a human donor in good health. Some clones in this sample may be carry-over from other donors' samples. The sample consisted of naive CXCR3+ CD8+ T cells from blood. Regarding subset: CD45RO-CCR7+CD27+CD95- naive CD8+ T cells expressing CXCR3 (TNR3+). Here the CDR3 reads CAWSGWREAQNTGELFF.